This TCR beta chain was found in a study of T cells in Graves' hyperthyroidism and ophthalmopathy. Amplified regions were TCR beta CDR3 sequences from RNA transcripts. The TCR CDR3 was amplified in a first-round RT-PCR using the HTBI primer set. A single record per CDR3 protein comes from TCRdb applying MiXCR to the multiplex PCR reads. The repertoire holds roughly 700,000 distinct CDR3 sequences, with 15% to 20% as singletons. This clonotype has ten or more counts. J lost 2 bases, V lost 5 bases, and 6 bases had no gene match. The CDR3 has 15 amino acids. From germline, CDR1 is MDHEN and CDR2 SYDVKM. Sequenced input: blood. This chain links TRBV28 with TRBJ2-5; 9 bases line up with TRBD1. The receptor was derived from a man aged 45-65 years with Graves' hyperthyroidism. DNA of the CDR3: TGTGCCAGCAGTCCGGGACAGGGAATTCAAGAGACCCAGTACTTC. This translates into CASSPGQGIQETQYF. The entire variable domain, with the rest obtained from reference TRBV28 and TRBJ2-5, is as follows: DVKVTQSSRYLVKRTGEKVFLECVQDMDHENMFWYRQDPGLGLRLIYFSYDVKMKEKGDIPEGYSVSREKKERFSLILESASTNQTSMYLCASSPGQGIQETQYFGPGTRLLVL.